This entry lists 12 T cell receptor beta chains sequenced from one sample in a study of blood T cell repertoires in COVID-19. Profiled with immunoSEQ multiplex PCR; TCRdb holds only in-frame clones, not every one. The sample yields 95,000 or so clones, 60% to 85% seen once. Specimen: peripheral blood. The receptors originated from a woman aged 80 or over with active or convalescent COVID-19.

The chain couples TRBV6-6 to TRBJ2-2; D not certain. The CDR3 length is 15 residues. Trimming removed 5 bases at V and 3 bases at J, with 13 bases between. Per germline, CDR1 MNHNY and CDR2 SVGAGI (reference sequence). The CDR3 loop is CASSPHDIYTGELFF. As DNA, the CDR3 is TGTGCCAGCAGTCCGCACGACATATACACCGGGGAGCTGTTTTTT.

This clone has only one observation. The J gene is TRBJ1-4, the V gene TRBV3-1 (or the pseudogene TRBV3-2); tentatively, D is TRBD1 (5 bases). The germline V gene encodes CDR1 LGHDT and CDR2 YNNKEL (reference sequence). This CDR3 has 14 amino acids. The germline V and J ends were trimmed by 4 bases and 8 bases, with 14 bases remaining between them. CDR3 amino acids: CASSRDYGGEKLFF. The CDR3 nucleotides are TGTGCCAGCAGCCGGGACTACGGAGGGGAAAAACTGTTTTTT.

This sequence joins TRBV11-2 and TRBJ2-7; 7 positions agree with TRBD2. CDR1 and CDR2 from the germline V gene are SGHAT and FQNNGV. CDR3 length: 14 residues. J gave up 5 bases and V 5 bases, and 9 bases lay outside the gene matches. CDR3 nucleotide sequence: TGTGCCAGCAGCCGACAGCGGGAAGGCGACGAGCAGTACTTC. Translated, it gives CASSRQREGDEQYF. Full variable domain (missing parts from reference TRBV11-2 and TRBJ2-7): EAGVAQSPRYKIIEKRQSVAFWCNPISGHATLYWYQQILGQGPKLLIQFQNNGVVDDSQLPKDRFSAERLKGVDSTLKIQPAKLEDSAVYLCASSRQREGDEQYFGPGTRLTVT.

V and J are TRBV5-5 and TRBJ2-3; 10 bases fit TRBD2. The V and J ends lost 2 bases and 2 bases, in that order; junction bases with no gene match: 11. CDR1 is SGHKS, CDR2 YYEKEE, per germline (reference sequence). This CDR3 has 18 amino acids. In DNA form, the CDR3 reads TGTGCCAGCAGCTTCGGGCTAGCGGGAGTAATAGTCACAGATACGCAGTATTTT. It translates to CASSFGLAGVIVTDTQYF. The entire variable domain, with the rest obtained from reference TRBV5-5 and TRBJ2-3, is as follows: DAGVTQSPTHLIKTRGQQVTLRCSPISGHKSVSWYQQVLGQGPQFIFQYYEKEERGRGNFPDRFSARQFPNYSSELNVNALLLGDSALYLCASSFGLAGVIVTDTQYFGPGTRLTVL.

This chain links TRBV30 with TRBJ1-1, with D unresolved. CDR3 size: 13 residues. Germline CDR1 GTSNPN, CDR2 SVGIG (reference sequence). Between the trimmed V and J ends, which lost 2 bases and 1 base, there was a span of 8 bases. In nucleotides, the CDR3 is TGTGCCTGGAGTAGACTAGAGAACACTGAAGCTTTCTTT. Its translation: CAWSRLENTEAFF.

The chain employs TRBV29-1 and TRBJ2-1; 9 bases align to TRBD2. CDR1 and CDR2 (germline): SQVTM, ANQGSEA. The junction had 10 bases not matched to a gene; V was cut back by 4 bases and J by 9 bases. CDR3 length: 14 residues. CDR3 in DNA: TGCAGCGTTGTGAGACTAGCGGCATGGGTTGAGCAGTTCTTC. It translates to CSVVRLAAWVEQFF.

The chain employs TRBV13 and TRBJ2-3; TRBD2 matches 10 bases. The CDR3 loop spans 16 amino acids. Unmatched junction bases numbered 7, after V lost 5 bases and J lost 2 bases. Germline values: CDR1 PRHDT, CDR2 FYEKMQ (reference sequence). The CDR3 nucleotides read TGTGCCAGCAGCCAACGACTAGCGGGCCTCACAGATACGCAGTATTTT. This sequence encodes CASSQRLAGLTDTQYF.

This chain connects TRBV6-2 or TRBV6-3 to TRBJ2-5; 8 bases match TRBD1. CDR3 length: 17 amino acids. Germline lookup yields CDR1 MNHEY and CDR2 SVGEGT. J gave up 5 bases and V 1 base, and 12 bases lay outside the gene matches. This chain's CDR3 is CASSYWTPTGDRETQYF. CDR3 bases: TGTGCCAGCAGTTACTGGACTCCGACAGGGGATAGGGAGACCCAGTACTTC.

The V gene is TRBV27, the J gene TRBJ2-3, with 7 positions matching TRBD2. The CDR3 spans 14 residues. With 10 bases clipped from V and 1 base from J, the junction kept 8 bases outside the gene matches. The germline CDR1 and CDR2 sequences are MNHEY and SMNVEV (reference sequence). CDR3 loop: CATRGERGTDTQYF. CDR3 bases: TGTGCCACCCGGGGGGAGCGGGGCACAGATACGCAGTATTTT.

This clone turned up a few times. This sequence joins TRBV30 and TRBJ1-1; a possible D gene is TRBD1 (6 bases). This CDR3 is 14 amino acids long. The germline CDR1 and CDR2 sequences are GTSNPN and SVGIG (reference sequence). Trimming stripped 0 bases from V and 1 base from J, with 9 bases between. CDR3: CAWSVGRGNTEAFF. For the CDR3, the DNA is TGTGCCTGGAGTGTTGGCAGGGGGAACACTGAAGCTTTCTTT.

V gene TRBV27 combines with J gene TRBJ1-3, with D possibly TRBD1 on 5 matching bases. Germline lookup yields CDR1 MNHEY and CDR2 SMNVEV (reference sequence). The CDR3 length is 15 residues. Deletions cut 5 bases from V and 0 bases from J, with 11 bases between. The CDR3 DNA reads TGTGCCAGCAGTCCAGGGTTCCGCTCTGGAAACACCATATATTTT. Amino acids: CASSPGFRSGNTIYF.

In its sample, this clone was seen once. CDR3 loop: CASLDTGGSYEQYF. DNA of the CDR3: TGTGCCAGTCTGGATACAGGGGGCTCCTACGAGCAGTACTTC. The chain is built from TRBV19 and TRBJ2-7, with 8 bases that match TRBD1. The germline gives CDR1 LNHDA, CDR2 SQIVND (reference sequence). This CDR3 spans 14 amino acids. The ends lost 8 bases at V and 0 bases at J; junction bases unmatched: 6.